These 16 T cell receptor beta chains originate from one sample sequenced in a study of PD-L1 blockade in urothelial cancer. Documented time point: peripheral blood 6 weeks after treatment start. The data were produced by immunoSEQ multiplex PCR, yet TCRdb's version contains in-frame clones alone and is incomplete. Of 50,000 or so clones in the sample, more than 75% were seen once. The input for sequencing was PBMCs, taken around atezolizumab (anti-PD-L1) treatment. The receptors shown here come from a man in his fifties or sixties with urothelial cancer.

This chain joins TRBV29-1 and TRBJ2-1, with 9 positions matching TRBD1. The germline V gene has CDR1 SQVTM and CDR2 ANQGSEA. The J segment lost 6 bases and the V segment lost 4 bases, leaving 7 bases of the junction unmatched. This CDR3 contains 14 residues. CDR3 residues: CSVADRTGANEQFF. The CDR3 bases are TGCAGCGTTGCGGATCGGACAGGGGCCAATGAGCAGTTCTTC.

This chain uses TRBV7-9 with TRBJ1-4, with D hard to call. The CDR3 contains 12 residues. In germline, CDR1 is SEHNR, CDR2 FQNEAQ (reference sequence). V was shortened by 2 bases and J by 7 bases, with 5 bases between the two germline ends. In DNA form, the CDR3 reads TGTGCCAGCAGCTTAAACAGTGAAAAACTGTTTTTT. Translating it yields CASSLNSEKLFF. Filled out from reference TRBV7-9 and TRBJ1-4, the complete variable domain reads DTGVSQNPRHKITKRGQNVTFRCDPISEHNRLYWYRQTLGQGPEFLTYFQNEAQLEKSRLLSDRFSAERPKGSFSTLEIQRTEQGDSAMYLCASSLNSEKLFFGSGTQLSVL.

CDR3 protein: CASSENRRGLAKNIQYF. In DNA form, the CDR3 reads TGTGCCAGTAGTGAGAACCGCAGGGGATTAGCCAAAAACATTCAGTACTTC. This chain joins TRBV19 and TRBJ2-4; TRBD1 might be the D (6 bases). Germline CDR1 reads LNHDA; CDR2 reads SQIVND (reference sequence). This CDR3 region has 17 residues. Trimming left V 5 bases short and J 0 bases short, with 17 bases between.

V gene TRBV9 combines with J gene TRBJ2-2; TRBD2 matches at 10 bases. Germline lookup yields CDR1 SGDLS and CDR2 YYNGEE. Trimming cost V 4 bases and J 6 bases; bases outside gene matches: 6. CDR3 size: 15 residues. DNA of the CDR3: TGTGCCAGCAGCACCAGCGGGGGGGCCTCCGGGGAGCTGTTTTTT. This sequence encodes CASSTSGGASGELFF.

The chain is built from TRBV7-3 and TRBJ1-6, with 8 bases lining up with TRBD1. CDR1 is SGHTA and CDR2 is FQGTGA in the germline V gene. V shed 4 bases, J shed 9 bases, and the junction held 5 bases outside the gene matches. The CDR3 sequence is 14 residues long. The CDR3 is CASSYDRGSSPLHF. CDR3 bases: TGTGCCAGCAGCTACGACAGGGGTAGTTCACCCCTCCACTTT.

The chain links TRBV10-3 to TRBJ2-7; D is possibly TRBD2 (6 bases). CDR1 is ENHRY and CDR2 is SYGVKD in the germline V gene. Trimming pared 6 bases from V and 1 base from J, leaving 16 bases between. The CDR3 length is 15 residues. CDR3 bases: TGTGCCATCAGGGGGGGACTCGGACCTTCCTACGAGCAGTACTTC. This sequence encodes CAIRGGLGPSYEQYF.

This clone was seen a handful of times. This rearrangement joins TRBV7-8 to TRBJ1-5; possibly TRBD1 for D (5 bases). Trimming removed 2 bases from V and 0 bases from J, with 14 bases in between. The CDR3 contains 17 residues. CDR1 SGHVS and CDR2 FQNEAQ come from the germline V gene. The CDR3 protein is CASSLLGRDHSNQPQHF. The CDR3 DNA reads as TGTGCCAGCAGCTTATTGGGGCGGGACCATAGCAATCAGCCCCAGCATTTT.

The chain couples TRBV5-1 to TRBJ2-7; D uncertain. In germline, CDR1 is SGHRS, CDR2 YFSETQ. The CDR3 runs to 13 residues. Trimming took 2 bases from V and 3 from J, leaving 9 bases between them. The CDR3 sequence is CASSFTENYEQYF. The CDR3 DNA follows: TGCGCCAGCAGCTTTACAGAGAACTACGAGCAGTACTTC.

This rearrangement joins TRBV19 to TRBJ2-3; TRBD1 matches at 9 bases. This CDR3 has 16 residues. Per germline, CDR1 LNHDA and CDR2 SQIVND (reference sequence). V lost 0 bases, J lost 7 bases, and 8 bases stayed unmatched. The CDR3 loop is CASSIDGTGIKNTQYF. CDR3 coding DNA: TGTGCCAGTAGTATAGACGGGACAGGGATTAAGAATACGCAGTATTTT.

The chain uses TRBV18 and TRBJ2-5, with 9 bases that match TRBD2. The CDR3 extends over 14 amino acids. Germline V gene sequence: CDR1 KGHSH, CDR2 LQKENI. J was trimmed by 5 bases and V by 2 bases; bases with no gene match: 3. CDR3 sequence: CASSPGTSSETQYF. DNA for the CDR3: TGTGCCAGCTCACCAGGGACTAGCTCGGAGACCCAGTACTTC.

V and J are TRBV6-5 and TRBJ1-2, with 7 bases lining up with TRBD1. CDR3 length: 13 residues. Germline CDR1 and CDR2: MNHEY and SVGAGI. With V trimmed by 4 bases and J by 8 bases, 7 bases remained unmatched. CDR3 in amino acids: CASSSPGGLGYTF. The CDR3 DNA follows: TGTGCCAGCAGTTCTCCAGGGGGACTGGGCTACACCTTC.

V gene TRBV10-1 combines with J gene TRBJ2-1; 11 bases agree with TRBD1. J lost 8 bases, V lost 3 bases, and 9 bases had no gene match. Germline loops: CDR1 WNHNN, CDR2 SYGVQD (reference sequence). The CDR3 loop spans 16 amino acids. DNA for the CDR3: TGCGCCAGCAGTGATTTGGGGGGACAGGGGGGCGATGAGCAGTTCTTC. Translating gives CASSDLGGQGGDEQFF.

The V call is TRBV23-1, the J call TRBJ2-2; 8 bases line up with TRBD1. TRBV23-1 counts as an open reading frame of uncertain function. The CDR3 runs to 15 residues. V lost 2 bases, J lost 6 bases, and 5 bases stayed unmatched. The DNA for the CDR3 is TGCGCCAGCAGTCAACAGGGGGCGACCGCCGGGGAGCTGTTTTTT. Its translation: CASSQQGATAGELFF.

The rearrangement links TRBV5-7 to TRBJ1-5; D may be TRBD1 (6 bases). TRBV5-7 is an ORF; its function is uncertain. The ends were cut back, 2 bases at V and 6 bases at J, with 18 bases in the middle. This CDR3 has 16 residues. CDR3 protein: CASSFRYLGAGQPQHF. The CDR3 DNA follows: TGTGCCAGCAGCTTTCGGTATCTGGGGGCTGGTCAGCCCCAGCATTTT.

The chain has TRBV28 and TRBJ1-2, with TRBD1 identical over 8 bases. Germline-derived CDR1 and CDR2 are MDHEN and SYDVKM. The J segment lost 7 bases and the V segment lost 2 bases, leaving 9 bases of the junction unmatched. CDR3 size: 15 residues. CDR3 sequence: CASSLGPGQGSGYTF. In nucleotides, the CDR3 is TGTGCCAGCAGTTTAGGCCCCGGACAGGGCTCTGGCTACACCTTC.

The chain joins TRBV19 to TRBJ2-1; 8 positions agree with TRBD2. The CDR3 has 18 residues. With 0 bases clipped from V and 3 bases from J, the junction kept 10 bases outside the gene matches. The germline gives CDR1 LNHDA, CDR2 SQIVND (reference sequence). CDR3 region: CASSIDSFGTSDYNEQFF. Here the CDR3 DNA reads TGTGCCAGTAGTATAGATTCTTTCGGGACTAGTGACTACAATGAGCAGTTCTTC.